This TCR beta chain comes out of a study of blood T cell repertoires in COVID-19. On the study more broadly: Italy, Spain and the United States were the sources of the convalescent and acute COVID-19 samples. The cDNA or gDNA used as material had been derived from T cells, B-cell-depleted T cells, or PBMCs.

The repertoire was sequenced with immunoSEQ multiplex PCR; TCRdb's copy has only in-frame clones and lacks some. The sample comprises roughly 140,000 clones, about 80% of which are singletons, and roughly 0.56% rests with the top ten. V lost 6 bases to trimming and J lost 1 base, with 10 bases between them. Germline CDR1 reads SGHNT; CDR2 reads YENEEA. The CDR3 consists of 14 residues. Sequencing was carried out using peripheral blood. The chain has TRBV11-3 and TRBJ2-1, with D maybe TRBD2 (6 bases). This receptor was obtained from a man aged 60 to 69 with acute or convalescent COVID-19. DNA of the CDR3: TGTGCCAGCAGTGGGCGGGGATCCTACAATGAGCAGTTCTTC. It translates to CASSGRGSYNEQFF.